The T cell receptor (beta chain) under discussion was sequenced for a study of low-dose radiotherapy and immunotherapy resistance in tumors. This CDR3 spans 14 amino acids. The V segment lost 1 base and the J segment 6 bases; nucleotides outside the gene matches: 1. CDR1 and CDR2 from the germline V gene are MDHEN and SYDVKM. Time point given: after trial treatment. Documented treatment: LDRT plus nivolumab, ipilimumab, low-dose cyclophosphamide and aspirin (RACIN trial). Donors were treated with nivolumab, ipilimumab, aspirin, and low-dose cyclophosphamide and radiotherapy. Using a constant-region primer together with a V-primer adapter, TCRs were subjected to around 20 PCR cycles of amplification. Via MiXCR, TCRdb re-called the reads, giving one row per CDR3 protein. The top ten clones hold approximately 8% of a sample with roughly 50,000 distinct CDR3 sequences, roughly a third of them seen once.

Ten or more counts support this clonotype. Sequencing used PBMCs, obtained after low-dose radiotherapy plus immunotherapy. The clonotype was recovered from a male donor with rectosigmoid adenocarcinoma. The V call is TRBV28, the J call TRBJ2-4, with 9 positions matching TRBD1. CDR3 sequence reads: CASSLSQGANIQYF. The CDR3, as DNA: TGTGCCAGCAGTTTATCACAGGGGGCAAACATTCAGTACTTC. Supplemented by reference TRBV28 and TRBJ2-4, the full variable domain reads DVKVTQSSRYLVKRTGEKVFLECVQDMDHENMFWYRQDPGLGLRLIYFSYDVKMKEKGDIPEGYSVSREKKERFSLILESASTNQTSMYLCASSLSQGANIQYFGAGTRLSVL.